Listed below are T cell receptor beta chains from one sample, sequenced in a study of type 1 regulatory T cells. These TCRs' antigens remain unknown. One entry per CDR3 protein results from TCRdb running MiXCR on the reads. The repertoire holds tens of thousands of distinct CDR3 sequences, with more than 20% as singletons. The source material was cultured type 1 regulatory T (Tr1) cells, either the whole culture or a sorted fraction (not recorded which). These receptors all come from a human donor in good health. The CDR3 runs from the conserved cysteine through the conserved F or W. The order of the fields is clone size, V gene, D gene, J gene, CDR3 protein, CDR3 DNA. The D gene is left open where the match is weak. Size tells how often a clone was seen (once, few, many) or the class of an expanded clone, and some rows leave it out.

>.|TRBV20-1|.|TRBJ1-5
CSAPEAGLEPQHF
TGCAGTGCCCCCGAGGCAGGTCTTGAGCCCCAGCATTTT
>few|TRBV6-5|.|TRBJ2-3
CASRNGDTQYF
TGTGCCAGCAGAAACGGGGATACGCAGTATTTT
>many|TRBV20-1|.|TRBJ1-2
CSVAGRYYGYTF
TGCAGTGTGGCTGGCAGATACTATGGCTACACCTTC
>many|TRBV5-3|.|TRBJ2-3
CARSPPSGQHTDTQYF
TGTGCCAGAAGCCCCCCATCAGGACAGCACACAGATACGCAGTATTTT
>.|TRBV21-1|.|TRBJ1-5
CASSKDQVSNQPQHF
TGTGCCAGCAGCAAAGACCAGGTTAGCAATCAGCCCCAGCATTTT
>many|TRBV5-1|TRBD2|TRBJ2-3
CASSRTSGMGDTQYF
TGCGCCAGCAGCCGGACTAGCGGGATGGGAGATACGCAGTATTTT
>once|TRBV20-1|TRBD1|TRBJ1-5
CSARGTWGQGVEETQHF
TGCAGTGCTAGAGGGACGTGGGGACAGGGAGTGGAAGAGACCCAGCATTTT
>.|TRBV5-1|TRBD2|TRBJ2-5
CASSLVTGTSVGETQYF
TGCGCCAGCAGCTTGGTTACGGGGACTAGCGTCGGAGAGACCCAGTACTTC
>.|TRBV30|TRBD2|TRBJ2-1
CAWSMGLSIGEQFF
TGTGCCTGGAGTATGGGACTATCAATTGGTGAGCAGTTCTTC
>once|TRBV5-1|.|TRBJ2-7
CASGLAPGWEQYF
TGCGCCAGCGGCTTGGCCCCGGGTTGGGAGCAGTACTTC
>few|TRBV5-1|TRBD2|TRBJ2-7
CASSTRTSGSWYF
TGCGCCAGCAGCACCCGGACTAGCGGGTCTTGGTACTTC
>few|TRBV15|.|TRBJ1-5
CATSRDKGNQPQHF
TGTGCCACCAGCAGAGATAAAGGGAATCAGCCCCAGCATTTT
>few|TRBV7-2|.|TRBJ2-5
CASTGGRFQETQYF
TGTGCCAGCACCGGGGGCCGCTTCCAAGAGACCCAGTACTTC
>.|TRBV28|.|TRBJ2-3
CASSTPGLATQYF
TGTGCCAGCAGTACCCCAGGGTTGGCTACGCAGTATTTT
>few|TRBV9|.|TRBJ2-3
CASSVAGTGRYTDTQYF
TGTGCCAGCAGCGTAGCGGGTACAGGGCGGTATACAGATACGCAGTATTTT
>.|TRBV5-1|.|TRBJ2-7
CASSPAPGVYEQYF
TGCGCCAGCAGTCCGGCCCCAGGGGTATACGAGCAGTACTTC
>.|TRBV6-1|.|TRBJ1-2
CASSREGNYGYTF
TGTGCCAGCAGTCGGGAGGGTAACTATGGCTACACCTTC
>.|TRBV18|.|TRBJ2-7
CASSPLGPYEQYF
TGTGCCAGCTCACCACTAGGACCCTACGAGCAGTACTTC